Listed here are 7 T cell receptor beta chains from one sample, sequenced in a study of shared clonotypes between healthy human individuals. Naivety among CD8 cells was defined by CD45RO negativity and positive CCR7 selection, thereby excluding terminally differentiated effector memory CD45RA+ cells. Only in-frame clones appear in the TCRdb table, and some are missing; sequencing was by immunoSEQ multiplex PCR. The sample holds 2 million to 2.5 million clones; about 95% are singletons and the top ten take 1.1%. The sequenced sample was naive CD8+ T cells sorted from blood. The source is a man aged 18-30 years in good health.

In its sample, this clone was seen once. The chain is built from TRBV2 and TRBJ1-5; 8 bases fit TRBD1. The germline V gene has CDR1 SNHLY and CDR2 FYNNEI. There are 14 residues in the CDR3. With V trimmed by 6 bases and J by 4 bases, 5 bases remained unmatched. CDR3 region: CASRPTGANQPQHF. The CDR3 nucleotides are TGTGCCAGCAGGCCGACAGGGGCAAATCAGCCCCAGCATTTT. The variable domain in full, with the rest retrieved from reference TRBV2 and TRBJ1-5, is EPEVTQTPSHQVTQMGQEVILRCVPISNHLYFYWYRQILGQKVEFLVSFYNNEISEKSEIFDDQFSVERPDGSNFTLKIRSTKLEDSAMYFCASRPTGANQPQHFGDGTRLSIL.

The genes are TRBV4-3 and TRBJ2-3; 7 bases match TRBD1. The CDR3 spans 14 residues. After removal of 3 bases from V and 3 bases from J, the junction contained 3 bases not matched to a gene. The germline CDR1 and CDR2 sequences are LGHNA and YSLEER. The CDR3 loop is CASSHDRETDTQYF. CDR3 in DNA: TGCGCCAGCAGCCACGACAGGGAGACAGATACGCAGTATTTT.

V usage is TRBV6-5 and J usage is TRBJ2-3; possibly TRBD2 for D (7 bases). The CDR3 sequence is 15 residues long. The V gene lost 2 bases and the J gene lost 6 bases, with 15 bases spanning the gap. Germline CDR1 is MNHEY and CDR2 is SVGAGI. CDR3: CASSYDRGGGDTQYF. DNA for the CDR3: TGTGCCAGCAGTTACGATCGGGGAGGGGGGGATACGCAGTATTTT.

The chain joins TRBV18 to TRBJ2-5, with D tentatively TRBD1 (5 bases). TRBJ2-7 explains the end of the DNA better; the J call may be wrong. Germline V gene lookup returns CDR1 KGHSH and CDR2 LQKENI. The CDR3 contains 12 residues. This CDR3 is CASSQGYYEQYF. CDR3 in DNA: TGTGCCAGCTCACAGGGGTACTACGAGCAGTACTTC.

The rearrangement uses TRBV2 and TRBJ2-2, with 7 bases identical to TRBD1. Germline CDR1 and CDR2: SNHLY and FYNNEI. The CDR3 runs 14 residues. J lost 0 bases, V lost 7 bases, and 2 bases had no gene match. CDR3 region: CASTGTANTGELFF. Here the CDR3 DNA reads TGTGCCAGCACGGGGACAGCGAACACCGGGGAGCTGTTTTTT. The entire variable domain, with the rest obtained from reference TRBV2 and TRBJ2-2, is as follows: EPEVTQTPSHQVTQMGQEVILRCVPISNHLYFYWYRQILGQKVEFLVSFYNNEISEKSEIFDDQFSVERPDGSNFTLKIRSTKLEDSAMYFCASTGTANTGELFFGEGSRLTVL.

The genes are TRBV13 and TRBJ1-1; 8 bases agree with TRBD1. There are 15 residues in the CDR3. Germline V gene data show CDR1 as PRHDT and CDR2 as FYEKMQ (reference sequence). Trimming removed 6 bases from V and 2 bases from J; junction bases left unmatched: 8. CDR3 sequence reads: CASSSLTGENTEAFF. CDR3 nucleotides: TGTGCCAGCAGTTCCTTGACAGGGGAAAACACTGAAGCTTTCTTT. Full variable domain (rest looked up from reference TRBV13 and TRBJ1-1): AAGVIQSPRHLIKEKRETATLKCYPIPRHDTVYWYQQGPGQDPQFLISFYEKMQSDKGSIPDRFSAQQFSDYHSELNMSSLELGDSALYFCASSSLTGENTEAFFGQGTRLTVV.

This rearrangement joins TRBV28 to TRBJ1-1, with D unclear. CDR1 MDHEN and CDR2 SYDVKM come from the germline V gene. The CDR3 has 14 amino acids. Trimming cost V 3 bases and J 1 base, with 9 bases left between them. CDR3 nucleotide sequence: TGTGCCAGCAGTTTTGGAGAATCGAACACTGAAGCTTTCTTT. It is translated as CASSFGESNTEAFF.